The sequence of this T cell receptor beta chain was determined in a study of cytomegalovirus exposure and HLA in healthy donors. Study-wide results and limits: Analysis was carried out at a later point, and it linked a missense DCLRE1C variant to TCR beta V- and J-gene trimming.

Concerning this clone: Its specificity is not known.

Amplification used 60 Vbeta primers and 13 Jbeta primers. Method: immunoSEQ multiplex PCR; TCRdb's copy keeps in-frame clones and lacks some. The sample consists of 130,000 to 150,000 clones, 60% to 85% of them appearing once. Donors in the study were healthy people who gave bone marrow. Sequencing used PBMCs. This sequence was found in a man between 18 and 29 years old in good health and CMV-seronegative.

CDR3 amino acids: CASSPDRARETQYF. The DNA of the CDR3 is TGCGCCAGCAGCCCGGACAGGGCCCGAGAGACCCAGTACTTC. The chain combines TRBV5-1 with TRBJ2-5; TRBD1 agrees at 8 bases. Trimming cost V 4 bases and J 4 bases; bases outside gene matches: 6. Germline assignment: CDR1 SGHRS and CDR2 YFSETQ. The CDR3 is 14 residues long.